The 29 T cell receptor beta chains listed next were all sequenced from one sample in a study of vaccination effects on CD4 cells after COVID-19. Method: immunoSEQ multiplex PCR; TCRdb's copy keeps in-frame clones and lacks some. The sample records about 64,000 clones, around 80% being singletons. For these TCRs, the target antigens are not known. Peptide-pool stimulation followed by sequencing identified expanded antigen-specific CD4+ clonotypes in the ViraFEST assay. Subsequent to a culture period of around eleven days, CD4+ T cells were isolated. Participants got two doses of BNT162b2 or mRNA-1273 vaccine. The specimen was CD4+ T cells from PBMCs cultured with HCoV-OC43 spike peptides, collected after COVID-19 vaccination. The sample's subset: HCoV-OC43 spike overlapping peptide pool stimulation. The source of these receptors is a human donor who received a COVID-19 vaccine.

This clone has a handful of counts. This chain joins TRBV7-2 and TRBJ1-1; no clear D gene. The CDR3 is made up of 14 amino acids. Germline lookup yields CDR1 SGHTA and CDR2 FQGNSA. V was clipped by 3 bases and J by 1 base, with 9 bases between them. CDR3 sequence (DNA): TGTGCCAGCAGCTTTTATATGGGGAACACTGAAGCTTTCTTT. Translating it yields CASSFYMGNTEAFF.

V is TRBV5-6 and J is TRBJ1-5, with D hard to call. The length of the CDR3 is 15 residues. CDR1 and CDR2 from the germline V gene are SGHDT and YYEEEE. The V end was cut by 1 base, the J end by 5 bases, with 13 bases between. The CDR3 loop reads CASSLKNQEHQPQHF. CDR3 DNA: TGTGCCAGCAGCTTGAAAAACCAGGAGCATCAGCCCCAGCATTTT.

The rearrangement uses TRBV5-1 and TRBJ1-6, with unresolved D. Germline CDR1 SGHRS, CDR2 YFSETQ. The CDR3 runs to 15 residues. V was shortened by 4 bases and J by 5 bases, with 13 bases between the two germline ends. The CDR3 protein is CASSTDPGNNSPLHF. CDR3 bases: TGCGCCAGCAGCACGGACCCCGGGAATAATTCACCCCTCCACTTT.

The rearrangement uses TRBV7-2 and TRBJ2-3; no clear D. This CDR3 contains 11 residues. The V and J ends lost 2 bases and 10 bases respectively, with 7 bases between them. From germline, CDR1 is SGHTA and CDR2 FQGNSA. CDR3 region: CASSLLFPQYF. The CDR3, as DNA: TGTGCCAGCAGCTTACTGTTCCCGCAGTATTTT.

The chain joins TRBV6-2 or TRBV6-3 to TRBJ1-2; D gene uncertain. CDR1 and CDR2 (germline): MNHEY, SVGEGT. This CDR3 is built from 14 residues. Deletions cut 5 bases from V and 0 bases from J, with 10 bases between. As DNA, the CDR3 is TGTGCCAGCAGTGTTATAGGATCTAACTATGGCTACACCTTC. Translating gives CASSVIGSNYGYTF.

The chain employs TRBV5-6 and TRBJ1-5, with TRBD1 identical over 7 bases. Germline CDR1 reads SGHDT; CDR2 reads YYEEEE. The CDR3 totals 16 residues. V dropped 2 bases and J dropped 3; count of bases not matched to a gene: 8. The CDR3 is CASSLWRQGYNQPQHF. The CDR3 region has the DNA TGTGCCAGCAGCTTATGGAGACAGGGATACAATCAGCCCCAGCATTTT.

The chain joins TRBV7-3 to TRBJ2-3; TRBD1 agrees at 8 bases. Unmatched junction bases numbered 1, after V lost 4 bases and J lost 4 bases. The CDR3 totals 13 residues. The germline V gene has CDR1 SGHTA and CDR2 FQGTGA. The CDR3 reads CASSSGGADTQYF. Written as DNA, the CDR3 is TGTGCCAGCAGCTCAGGGGGCGCAGATACGCAGTATTTT.

CDR3 residues: CASRTGNTGELFF. CDR3 in DNA: TGTGCCAGCAGGACGGGAAACACCGGGGAGCTGTTTTTT. The chain links TRBV6-5 to TRBJ2-2; perhaps TRBD2 as D (5 bases). V was trimmed by 6 bases and J by 2 bases, leaving 7 bases between them. The germline V gene has CDR1 MNHEY and CDR2 SVGAGI. The CDR3 loop spans 13 amino acids.

V gene TRBV19 combines with J gene TRBJ1-1; weak D call: TRBD1 (6 bases). V lost 6 bases to trimming and J lost 7 bases, with 18 bases between them. There are 14 residues in the CDR3. The germline CDR1 and CDR2 sequences are LNHDA and SQIVND (reference sequence). The CDR3 coding sequence is TGTGCCAGTAGATTTTTTCGGGGGGCAGGTGAAGCTTTCTTT. Residues: CASRFFRGAGEAFF.

The V call is TRBV6-6, the J call TRBJ1-4; D might be TRBD1 (5 bases). V was clipped by 8 bases and J by 5 bases, with 12 bases between them. Looked up from germline, CDR1 is MNHNY and CDR2 is SVGAGI (reference sequence). CDR3 size: 13 residues. The CDR3 loop is CASCRDPNEKLFF. The CDR3 nucleotides are TGTGCCAGCTGTCGGGACCCAAATGAAAAACTGTTTTTT.

J is TRBJ2-5 and V is TRBV28, with 10 positions matching TRBD2. The germline CDR1 and CDR2 sequences are MDHEN and SYDVKM. Germline trimming cut 5 bases from V and 2 bases from J; bases unmatched to any gene: 5. The CDR3 is 15 amino acids. CDR3 DNA sequence: TGTGCCAGCAGTCGTAGCGGGGGGCTTCAAGAGACCCAGTACTTC. Translated, it gives CASSRSGGLQETQYF.

This clone was observed once. The V gene is TRBV5-1, the J gene TRBJ1-4; 7 bases match TRBD1. Trimming cost V 4 bases and J 7 bases; bases outside gene matches: 10. Germline lookup yields CDR1 SGHRS and CDR2 YFSETQ. The CDR3 has 15 amino acids. CDR3 sequence reads: CASSQGGGEAEKLFF. The CDR3 DNA follows: TGCGCCAGCAGCCAGGGGGGGGGAGAGGCTGAAAAACTGTTTTTT.

This clone was detected only once. The chain has TRBV28 and TRBJ2-3; D not certain. CDR3 length equals 13 residues. Germline loops: CDR1 MDHEN, CDR2 SYDVKM. V gave up 3 bases and J gave up 1 base, with 5 bases separating them. Here the CDR3 reads CASSFRGTDTQYF. The DNA for the CDR3 is TGTGCCAGCAGTTTTCGCGGCACAGATACGCAGTATTTT.

This chain links TRBV3-1 (or the pseudogene TRBV3-2) with TRBJ2-5; D gene unclear. Germline V CDR1 and CDR2: LGHDT, YNNKEL (reference sequence). This CDR3 region has 13 residues. V lost 0 bases and J lost 7, with 9 bases in between. CDR3 bases: TGTGCCAGCAGCCAAGATCAAGGTCGGACCCAGTACTTC. Protein: CASSQDQGRTQYF.

There are a few counts of this clone. The J gene is TRBJ1-6, the V gene TRBV2, with D perhaps matching TRBD1 (5 bases). Germline V gene lookup returns CDR1 SNHLY and CDR2 FYNNEI. This CDR3 has 16 amino acids. The germline V and J ends were trimmed by 4 bases and 2 bases, with 12 bases remaining between them. CDR3 sequence: CASSGGPGAYNSPLHF. In DNA, the CDR3 is TGTGCCAGCAGTGGGGGACCGGGGGCCTATAATTCACCCCTCCACTTT.

The rearrangement joins TRBV6-6 to TRBJ2-2; D not certain. V was pared by 6 bases and J by 2 bases, with 10 bases between. Germline V gives CDR1 MNHNY, CDR2 SVGAGI (reference sequence). The CDR3 totals 14 residues. DNA of the CDR3: TGTGCCAGCAGGGAGCTCTATAACACCGGGGAGCTGTTTTTT. Residues: CASRELYNTGELFF.

The chain combines TRBV6-5 with TRBJ1-4, with D hard to call. This CDR3 contains 15 residues. Trimming pared 6 bases from V and 5 bases from J, leaving 16 bases between. The germline V gene has CDR1 MNHEY and CDR2 SVGAGI. The CDR3, as DNA: TGTGCCAGCAGAATATCGGGAACCGCCAATGAAAAACTGTTTTTT. Translated, it gives CASRISGTANEKLFF.

V is TRBV23-1 and J is TRBJ1-6, with 9 bases lining up with TRBD1. TRBV23-1 qualifies as an ORF whose function is uncertain. The CDR3 has 14 residues. Trimming took 6 bases from V and 9 from J; bases not matched to a gene: 6. CDR3 nucleotide sequence: TGCGCCAGCAGGAATGGACAGGGGATTTCACCCCTCCACTTT. Amino acid sequence: CASRNGQGISPLHF.

This chain joins TRBV18 and TRBJ1-5, with D hard to call. There are 13 residues in the CDR3. CDR1 is KGHSH, CDR2 LQKENI, per germline. V lost 3 bases to trimming and J lost 3 bases, with 6 bases between them. The CDR3: CASSPGFNQPQHF. Written as DNA, the CDR3 is TGTGCCAGCTCACCGGGTTTCAATCAGCCCCAGCATTTT.

This chain connects TRBV30 to TRBJ1-3; 8 bases line up with TRBD1. The V gene end was trimmed by 2 bases and the J gene end by 3 bases; junction bases not matched to a gene: 6. The CDR3 contains 15 residues. Looked up from germline, CDR1 is GTSNPN and CDR2 is SVGIG (reference sequence). The CDR3 nucleotides read TGTGCCTGGAGTATGGACAGGGTCCTTGGAAACACCATATATTTT. Its protein product is CAWSMDRVLGNTIYF.

The rearrangement links TRBV14 to TRBJ2-2, with D perhaps matching TRBD1 (6 bases). The CDR3 extends over 13 amino acids. From germline, CDR1 is SGHDN and CDR2 FVKESK. The V gene lost 4 bases and the J gene lost 6 bases, with 9 bases spanning the gap. CDR3 bases: TGTGCCAGCAGCCGAAACAGGGCCGGGGAGCTGTTTTTT. Translation: CASSRNRAGELFF.

The chain links TRBV11-2 to TRBJ2-1, with TRBD2 identical over 9 bases. Germline CDR1 and CDR2: SGHAT and FQNNGV. The junction had 5 bases not matched to a gene; V was cut back by 5 bases and J by 6 bases. The CDR3 totals 14 residues. The CDR3 bases are TGTGCCAGCAGCGTTTCGCGGGGGGGCAATGAGCAGTTCTTC. It is translated as CASSVSRGGNEQFF. The full variable domain, with the rest looked up from reference TRBV11-2 and TRBJ2-1, is EAGVAQSPRYKIIEKRQSVAFWCNPISGHATLYWYQQILGQGPKLLIQFQNNGVVDDSQLPKDRFSAERLKGVDSTLKIQPAKLEDSAVYLCASSVSRGGNEQFFGPGTRLTVL.

This chain links TRBV12-5 with TRBJ2-2, with TRBD1 matching over 11 bases. The CDR3 covers 15 residues. CDR1 is LGHNT and CDR2 is FRNRAP in the germline V gene. The junction had 6 bases not matched to a gene; V was cut back by 6 bases and J by 6 bases. The CDR3 is CASGPGTGGSGELFF. The CDR3 nucleotides are TGTGCTAGTGGACCCGGGACAGGGGGTTCCGGGGAGCTGTTTTTT.

The J gene is TRBJ1-3, the V gene TRBV5-1, with a weak D call TRBD1 (6 bases). The V and J ends lost 0 bases and 4 bases respectively, with 8 bases between them. CDR1 is SGHRS and CDR2 is YFSETQ in the germline V gene. The CDR3 is made up of 14 amino acids. CDR3 DNA: TGCGCCAGCAGCTTGGGGGGGCAAGGAAACACCATATATTTT. It codes for CASSLGGQGNTIYF.

The chain uses TRBV19 and TRBJ2-3, with TRBD2 matching 11 bases. Trimming removed 3 bases from V and 2 bases from J; junction bases left unmatched: 1. The germline CDR1 and CDR2 sequences are LNHDA and SQIVND (reference sequence). This CDR3 contains 15 residues. The CDR3 DNA follows: TGTGCCAGTAGTATGACTAGCGGGGACACAGATACGCAGTATTTT. Translation gives CASSMTSGDTDTQYF.

The V and J genes are TRBV7-9 and TRBJ2-1; D is ambiguous. CDR3 length equals 15 residues. CDR1 is SEHNR, CDR2 FQNEAQ, per germline (reference sequence). The V end lost 2 bases, the J end lost 2 bases, and 10 bases lay between the germline ends. DNA of the CDR3: TGTGCCAGCAGCTTAAATGGTGGCCCCTACAATGAGCAGTTCTTC. Amino acids: CASSLNGGPYNEQFF.

This clone was seen a single time. For the CDR3, the DNA is TGCGCCAGCAGCCTTTTACCGGGACAGAGCACAGATACGCAGTATTTT. Protein product: CASSLLPGQSTDTQYF. V gene TRBV5-1 combines with J gene TRBJ2-3; 7 bases match TRBD1. This CDR3 contains 16 residues. The V and J ends lost 4 bases and 0 bases, in that order; junction bases with no gene match: 8. CDR1 and CDR2 from the germline V gene are SGHRS and YFSETQ.

The chain employs TRBV6-5 and TRBJ1-5, with D possibly being TRBD1 (6 bases). CDR1 and CDR2 (germline): MNHEY, SVGAGI. The CDR3 length is 14 residues. Trimming stripped 6 bases from V and 5 bases from J, with 14 bases between. The CDR3, as DNA: TGTGCCAGCAGCCCCAGGGGACGAGATCAGCCCCAGCATTTT. It encodes CASSPRGRDQPQHF.

This clone was picked up a small number of times. CDR3 in amino acids: CASSEVWVTGTEAFF. Here the CDR3 DNA reads TGTGCCAGCAGTGAAGTCTGGGTGACAGGCACTGAAGCTTTCTTT. The chain links TRBV6-1 to TRBJ1-1, with TRBD1 as a possible D gene (6 bases). There are 15 residues in the CDR3. CDR1 and CDR2 from the germline V gene are MNHNS and SASEGT. The V end lost 1 base, the J end lost 4 bases, and 13 bases lay between the germline ends.